The entry below gives a single T cell receptor (beta chain) sequence along with its context. Its antigen is not yet known. Per-base qualities were not stored, and no clone one base away is much larger. The library was built by means of PCR. This sample was sequenced with an Illumina HiSeq 2500. Molecular barcoding was employed in the preparation of TCR libraries, with unique molecular identifiers being used to normalize TCRbeta repertoire quantification. TCRdb ran its own pipeline on the public reads, namely fastp trimming at Q25 and MiXCR clone calling, and kept in-frame beta chains. Each entry is one CDR3 protein sequence, shown with its most common DNA and genes. This sample comprises some 460,000 distinct CDR3 sequences, around 16% of them detected only once. Approximately 29% of the sample is held by the ten biggest clonotypes. This sample is part of a study of T-cell reconstitution after alpha-beta-depleted transplantation in children (dated by TCRdb to about 2016). General notes on the study: Using TCR repertoire profiling, the study quantitatively followed how T-cell immune reconstitution unfolded in children after TCRalphabeta/CD19-depleted allogeneic hematopoietic cell transplantation.

Overall study outcomes, separate from this receptor: The frequencies of hyperexpanded clones fell over the following months, and after one year, T-cell counts and TCRbeta diversity were mostly attributed to newly produced T cells. The apparently early recovery of alphabetaT-cell counts about two months after transplant reportedly depended on only several hundred rapidly expanded clones that came from non-depleted graft cells. In some patients, the high TCRbeta diversity seen at day 60 was put down to recipient T cells and intrathymic progenitors that had survived conditioning.

Per the publication, the treatment or condition label means: allogeneic hematopoietic cell transplantation with graft depleted of TCRalphabeta T cells and CD19 B cells. The children who served as transplant recipients had been given grafts of TCRalphabeta/CD19-depleted allogeneic hematopoietic cells. The junction shows trimming of 5 bases on V and 5 bases on J, plus 10 bases between the germline ends. Per the germline V gene, MDHEN is the CDR1 and SYDVKM is the CDR2. From its cysteine to its phenylalanine, the CDR3 spans 12 amino acids. CDR3 DNA is the only sequence kept; it has 36 bases, read in frame from the first base.

The receptor chain draws on TRBV28 and TRBJ2-7; the D gene remains uncertain. The receptor was isolated from a boy under two years old who had a stem cell transplant for Wiskott-Aldrich syndrome, so the T cells may come from the graft donor. The material sequenced was PBMCs, mostly from graft donor cells, taken 360 days after TCRalphabeta/CD19-depleted stem cell transplant. At the DNA level, the sequence is TGTGCCAGCAGTCCCCGTTCGGACGAGCAGTACTTC. This encodes CASSPRSDEQYF.